This T cell receptor beta chain stems from a study of blood T cell repertoires in COVID-19. Across the whole study: The study drew acute and convalescent COVID-19 samples from the United States, Italy and Spain. In each case, the material was cDNA or gDNA derived from T cells, B-cell-depleted T cells, or PBMCs.

As processed by the authors: Amplifying reference gene primers gave estimates of nucleated cell counts. Sequencing used immunoSEQ multiplex PCR; TCRdb keeps in-frame clones, though not all of them. The DNA was the basis for D and trimming; V, J and clone size are from that table. Altogether 300,000 or so clones are present, 83% being singletons, with the ten largest covering roughly 1.3%. CDR3 length: 13 amino acids. V gave up 3 bases and J gave up 5 bases, with 11 bases separating them. Per germline, CDR1 SGHNT and CDR2 YYREEE (reference sequence). This clone was counted only a few times. The clonotype originates from a woman aged 50 to 65 with acute or convalescent COVID-19. The rearrangement uses TRBV5-4 and TRBJ1-2, with D perhaps TRBD1 (5 bases). Sequences were obtained from peripheral blood. CDR3: CASSYQGSYGYTF. CDR3 nucleotides: TGTGCCAGCAGCTATCAGGGTTCGTATGGCTACACCTTC.